A selection of T cell receptor beta chains follows, all from one sample in a study of T cell responses to AZD1222 COVID-19 vaccine. Measured with immunoSEQ multiplex PCR; TCRdb has only the in-frame clones, and not every one. The top ten clones hold less than 20% of a sample with about 90,000 clones, 88% of them seen once. Material: peripheral blood, obtained on day 0 of AZD1222 vaccination. The receptors here all came from an adult in good health. CDR3s include the opening cysteine and the closing phenylalanine or tryptophan. D genes are given only for firm matches. Where a row states a size, it is once, few, many or the class of an expanded clone; other rows omit it.

J gene,D gene,V gene,clone size,CDR3 protein,CDR3 DNA
TRBJ2-7,TRBD2,TRBV6-5,few,CASSISGGSSYEQYF,TGTGCCAGCAGTATCAGCGGGGGGAGCTCCTACGAGCAGTACTTC
TRBJ2-1,TRBD2,TRBV6-6,NA,CASSSSGTSGKNEQFF,TGTGCCAGCAGTTCATCCGGGACTAGCGGGAAGAATGAGCAGTTCTTC
TRBJ1-2,NA,TRBV4-2,NA,CASSQPDTAYGYTF,TGTGCCAGCAGCCAACCCGATACAGCCTATGGCTACACCTTC
TRBJ1-4,NA,TRBV27,NA,CASSLKGVGEKLFF,TGTGCCAGCAGTTTAAAAGGGGTTGGTGAAAAACTGTTTTTT
TRBJ2-6,NA,TRBV2,NA,CASIYEGTGANVLTF,TGTGCCAGCATATACGAAGGGACTGGGGCCAACGTCCTGACTTTC
TRBJ1-2,NA,TRBV12-3/TRBV12-4,NA,CASSLGSPYGYTF,TGTGCCAGCAGTTTAGGAAGTCCCTATGGCTACACCTTC
TRBJ1-1,NA,TRBV5-1,few,CASSLGTNTEAFF,TGCGCCAGCAGCTTGGGGACGAACACTGAAGCTTTCTTT
TRBJ1-1,NA,TRBV18,NA,CASSPPTMGTEAFF,TGTGCCAGCTCACCACCGACCATGGGCACTGAAGCTTTCTTT
TRBJ2-1,NA,TRBV7-9,NA,CASSHGTSYNEQFF,TGTGCCAGCAGTCACGGGACCTCCTACAATGAGCAGTTCTTC
TRBJ2-2,TRBD1,TRBV3-1/TRBV3-2,NA,CASTLDRENTGELFF,TGTGCCAGCACCTTGGACAGGGAAAACACCGGGGAGCTGTTTTTT
TRBJ1-6,NA,TRBV7-9,NA,CASSSTTGRDPNSPLHF,TGTGCCAGCAGCTCTACGACAGGACGGGACCCTAATTCACCCCTCCACTTT
TRBJ2-7,NA,TRBV12-3/TRBV12-4,NA,CASIQTGTYEQYF,TGTGCCAGCATCCAGACAGGAACCTACGAGCAGTACTTC
TRBJ2-7,NA,TRBV7-9,NA,CAIRKAAEAYEQYF,TGTGCCATCCGGAAAGCCGCGGAGGCCTACGAGCAGTACTTC
TRBJ1-4,NA,TRBV19,NA,CASTPGRGNEKLFF,TGTGCCAGTACCCCGGGCCGGGGGAATGAAAAACTGTTTTTT
TRBJ1-5,TRBD1,TRBV30,NA,CAWRGTGVLQPQHF,TGTGCCTGGAGGGGGACAGGGGTTTTACAGCCCCAGCATTTT
TRBJ2-1,TRBD2,TRBV3-1/TRBV3-2,NA,CASSRLAGGHEQFF,TGTGCCAGCAGCCGACTAGCGGGAGGGCATGAGCAGTTCTTC
TRBJ1-1,NA,TRBV10-1,NA,CASSWGHTGTEAFF,TGCGCCAGCAGCTGGGGACACACAGGGACTGAAGCTTTCTTT
TRBJ2-1,NA,TRBV5-1,NA,CASSLPGASYSYNEQFF,TGCGCCAGCAGCTTGCCGGGGGCGTCTTACTCCTACAATGAGCAGTTCTTC
TRBJ2-3,TRBD2,TRBV14,NA,CASSQDSRGRHYTQYF,TGTGCCAGCAGCCAAGATTCTCGCGGGAGGCACTATACGCAGTATTTT
TRBJ1-3,TRBD1,TRBV3-1/TRBV3-2,NA,CASSPTGGDLENTIYF,TGTGCCAGCAGCCCAACAGGGGGCGATCTGGAAAACACCATATATTTT
TRBJ1-1,TRBD1,TRBV10-3,NA,CAISTGTGGGYTEAFF,TGTGCCATCAGCACGGGGACAGGGGGTGGCTACACTGAAGCTTTCTTT
TRBJ2-7,TRBD2,TRBV10-1,NA,CASGLRLREPSYEQYF,TGCGCCAGCGGCCTCAGGTTGCGGGAGCCGTCCTACGAGCAGTACTTC
TRBJ2-6,TRBD1,TRBV7-8,once,CASSFTQGDSGANVLTF,TGTGCCAGCAGCTTCACGCAGGGGGACTCTGGGGCCAACGTCCTGACTTTC
TRBJ2-7,TRBD2,TRBV27,NA,CASSPLAGGTYEQYF,TGTGCCAGCAGTCCCCTAGCGGGAGGTACCTACGAGCAGTACTTC
TRBJ2-1,NA,TRBV12-1,NA,CASSFDQGALANEQFF,TGTGCCAGCAGCTTTGATCAGGGGGCTTTGGCCAATGAGCAGTTCTTC
TRBJ1-3,TRBD1,TRBV4-2,NA,CASSRQTTGATGNTIYF,TGTGCCAGCAGCCGACAAACTACAGGGGCCACTGGAAACACCATATATTTT
TRBJ2-7,NA,TRBV5-1,NA,CASSLHPGSSYEQYF,TGCGCCAGCAGCTTACATCCGGGGAGCTCCTACGAGCAGTACTTC
TRBJ1-5,NA,TRBV10-3,NA,CAISRSNQPQHF,TGTGCCATCAGCAGGAGCAATCAGCCCCAGCATTTT
TRBJ1-3,NA,TRBV6-5,once,CASRTASGNTIYF,TGTGCCAGCAGAACAGCTAGTGGAAACACCATATATTTT
TRBJ2-2,NA,TRBV11-3,once,CASSPQNTGELFF,TGTGCCAGCAGCCCTCAGAACACCGGGGAGCTGTTTTTT
TRBJ2-7,TRBD1,TRBV11-2,NA,CASSLEGGWQAGEQYF,TGTGCCAGCAGCTTAGAAGGGGGCTGGCAGGCTGGAGAGCAGTACTTC
TRBJ1-2,TRBD1,TRBV5-8,few,CASSLEGQGWGYTF,TGTGCCAGCAGCTTGGAAGGACAGGGTTGGGGCTACACCTTC
TRBJ1-2,NA,TRBV3-1/TRBV3-2,NA,CASSHSYGYTF,TGTGCCAGCAGCCATTCCTATGGCTACACCTTC
TRBJ1-2,NA,TRBV5-6,NA,CASSPANYGYTF,TGTGCCAGCAGCCCAGCTAACTATGGCTACACCTTC
TRBJ2-7,NA,TRBV4-1,few,CASSQIRQGSEQYF,TGCGCCAGCAGCCAAATCAGGCAGGGGAGCGAGCAGTACTTC
TRBJ2-7,NA,TRBV12-3/TRBV12-4,NA,CASSLGFHEQYF,TGTGCCAGCAGCTTAGGGTTCCACGAGCAGTACTTC
TRBJ1-1,NA,TRBV5-1,NA,CASSLAVQNTEAFF,TGCGCCAGCAGCTTGGCGGTTCAGAACACTGAAGCTTTCTTT
TRBJ2-2,NA,TRBV15,NA,CATSRVGELFF,TGTGCCACCAGCAGAGTCGGGGAGCTGTTTTTT
TRBJ1-2,NA,TRBV7-9,few,CASSLGGPLFGYTF,TGTGCCAGCAGCTTAGGGGGCCCCTTATTTGGCTACACCTTC
TRBJ2-7,NA,TRBV18,once,CASSHNTQGHEQYF,TGTGCCAGCTCACATAATACCCAGGGGCACGAGCAGTACTTC
TRBJ2-7,NA,TRBV5-4,NA,CASSLDPSGVEQYF,TGTGCCAGCAGCCTGGACCCGTCCGGGGTCGAGCAGTACTTC
TRBJ1-1,NA,TRBV20-1,NA,CSASSRPALNTEAFF,TGCAGTGCTAGTTCCAGACCCGCCCTGAACACTGAAGCTTTCTTT
TRBJ1-1,NA,TRBV25-1,NA,CASSDFYTEAFF,TGTGCCAGCAGTGATTTTTACACTGAAGCTTTCTTT